The clone carrying this TCR beta chain was recorded once. Here immunoSEQ multiplex PCR was the method, and the copy in TCRdb shows in-frame clones only, minus some. Here the sample spans some 90,000 clones, around 87% being singletons. The data belong to a study of OX40 agonist ivuxolimab in advanced cancers. CDR3 size: 14 residues. Germline V CDR1 and CDR2: MNHEY, SMNVEV (reference sequence). Trimming took 1 base from V and 6 from J, leaving 12 bases between them. The sample here was CD4+ or CD8+ T cells sorted from blood, taken in a trial of the OX40 agonist ivuxolimab. This receptor was taken from an adult with an advanced solid tumor such as melanoma, head and neck, liver or kidney cancer. The chain recombines TRBV27 with TRBJ1-1; D gene uncertain. The CDR3 here is CASSLFGGKAEAFF. The CDR3, as DNA: TGTGCCAGCAGTTTATTCGGAGGGAAAGCTGAAGCTTTCTTT.